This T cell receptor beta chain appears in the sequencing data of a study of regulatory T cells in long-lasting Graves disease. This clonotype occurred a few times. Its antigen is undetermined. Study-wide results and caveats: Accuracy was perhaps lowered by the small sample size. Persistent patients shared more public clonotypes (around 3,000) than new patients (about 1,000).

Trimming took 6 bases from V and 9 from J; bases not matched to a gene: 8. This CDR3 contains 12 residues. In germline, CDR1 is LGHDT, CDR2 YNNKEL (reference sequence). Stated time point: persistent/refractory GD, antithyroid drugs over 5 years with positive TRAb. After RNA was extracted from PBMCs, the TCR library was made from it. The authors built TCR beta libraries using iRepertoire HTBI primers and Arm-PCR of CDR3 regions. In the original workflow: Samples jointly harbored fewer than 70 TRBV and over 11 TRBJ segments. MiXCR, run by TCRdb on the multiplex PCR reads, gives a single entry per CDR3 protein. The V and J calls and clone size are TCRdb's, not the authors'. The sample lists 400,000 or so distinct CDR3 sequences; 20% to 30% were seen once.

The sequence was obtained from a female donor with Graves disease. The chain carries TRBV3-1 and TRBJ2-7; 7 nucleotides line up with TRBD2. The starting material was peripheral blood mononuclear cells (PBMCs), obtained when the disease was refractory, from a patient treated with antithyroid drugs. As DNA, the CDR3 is TGTGCCAGCAGAAATAGCGGGTCTGTGCAGTACTTC. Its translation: CASRNSGSVQYF.